The 9 T cell receptor beta chains below all came from one sample that was sequenced in a study of control samples from healthy donors and cancer patients. Produced via immunoSEQ multiplex PCR; TCRdb's table is partial and in-frame only. The top ten clones hold less than 3.5% of a sample with around 50,000 clones, 70% to 90% of them seen once. Specimen: PBMCs. These receptors originate from a woman between 45 and 60 years old with lung cancer.

This sequence joins TRBV19 and TRBJ2-1; TRBD1 matches at 7 bases. V shed 3 bases, J shed 11 bases, and the junction held 10 bases outside the gene matches. CDR3 size: 14 residues. CDR1 LNHDA and CDR2 SQIVND come from the germline V gene (reference sequence). This CDR3 is CASSIYSGTEKQFF. The CDR3 nucleotides read TGTGCCAGTAGTATCTACTCCGGGACAGAAAAGCAGTTCTTC.

CDR3 amino acids: CASSPTDGYNEQFF. The CDR3 nucleotides read TGTGCCAGCAGCCCGACGGACGGATACAATGAGCAGTTCTTC. V is TRBV9 and J is TRBJ2-1; no clear D gene. CDR1 and CDR2 (germline): SGDLS, YYNGEE. Trimming removed 4 bases from V and 4 bases from J, with 12 bases in between. The CDR3 covers 14 residues.

The CDR3: CASSSIGQGGNTEAFF. DNA of the CDR3: TGTGCCAGCTCATCGATTGGACAGGGCGGGAACACTGAAGCTTTCTTT. V is TRBV18 and J is TRBJ1-1, with 8 bases that match TRBD1. CDR1 and CDR2 (germline): KGHSH, LQKENI. Unmatched junction bases numbered 9, after V lost 5 bases and J lost 1 base. The CDR3 extends over 16 amino acids. The variable domain in full, with the rest retrieved from reference TRBV18 and TRBJ1-1, is NAGVMQNPRHLVRRRGQEARLRCSPMKGHSHVYWYRQLPEEGLKFMVYLQKENIIDESGMPKERFSAEFPKEGPSILRIQQVVRGDSAAYFCASSSIGQGGNTEAFFGQGTRLTVV.

The genes are TRBV10-1 and TRBJ2-5; 9 bases fit TRBD2. CDR3 length: 16 residues. J gave up 1 base and V 5 bases, and 8 bases lay outside the gene matches. Germline V gene sequence: CDR1 WNHNN, CDR2 SYGVQD (reference sequence). Here the CDR3 reads CASSSIAGVGQETQYF. For the CDR3, the DNA is TGCGCCAGCAGTTCTATAGCGGGGGTGGGCCAAGAGACCCAGTACTTC.

The chain couples TRBV4-1 to TRBJ1-3, with no clear D. Germline-derived CDR1 and CDR2 are MGHRA and YSYEKL. The germline V and J ends were trimmed by 3 bases and 4 bases, with 1 base remaining between them. This CDR3 is built from 11 residues. The CDR3 spells CASSHGNTIYF. The CDR3 coding sequence is TGCGCCAGCAGCCACGGAAACACCATATATTTT.

V and J are TRBV30 and TRBJ1-1; no firm D call. Deletions cut 2 bases from V and 6 bases from J, with 7 bases between. CDR1 and CDR2 from the germline V gene are GTSNPN and SVGIG (reference sequence). The CDR3 spans 11 residues. The CDR3 sequence is CAWSPRAEAFF. The CDR3 DNA sequence: TGTGCCTGGAGTCCCCGGGCTGAAGCTTTCTTT.

J is TRBJ2-2 and V is TRBV5-1; 7 bases match TRBD1. J gave up 7 bases and V 0 bases, and 9 bases lay outside the gene matches. The CDR3 is 16 amino acids. Germline V CDR1 and CDR2: SGHRS, YFSETQ. The CDR3 nucleotides read TGCGCCAGCAGCTTGGGGCAGGGGGTAACGATCGGGGAGCTGTTTTTT. Translation gives CASSLGQGVTIGELFF. Based on the CDR3 plus reference TRBV5-1 and TRBJ2-2, the full variable domain is KAGVTQTPRYLIKTRGQQVTLSCSPISGHRSVSWYQQTPGQGLQFLFEYFSETQRNKGNFPGRFSGRQFSNSRSEMNVSTLELGDSALYLCASSLGQGVTIGELFFGEGSRLTVL.

The chain's CDR3 is CASSLTGGSYGYTF. DNA of the CDR3: TGTGCCAGCAGTTTAACAGGGGGCAGCTATGGCTACACCTTC. The rearrangement joins TRBV28 to TRBJ1-2; 9 bases map to TRBD1. The J segment lost 4 bases and the V segment lost 2 bases, leaving 2 bases of the junction unmatched. Per the germline V gene, CDR1 is MDHEN and CDR2 is SYDVKM. The CDR3 is 14 amino acids.

Here the CDR3 DNA reads TGTGCCAGCAGCTTAGAGGGGGGCGGCTCCTACGAGCAGTACTTC. This translates into CASSLEGGGSYEQYF. The chain carries TRBV11-2 and TRBJ2-7; either TRBD1 or TRBD2 may supply D (6 bases each). CDR1 is SGHAT, CDR2 FQNNGV, per germline. CDR3 size: 15 residues. The germline V and J ends were trimmed by 0 bases and 0 bases, with 9 bases remaining between them.